These 10 T cell receptor beta chains originate from one sample sequenced in a study of Graves' ophthalmopathy and Graves' hyperthyroidism listed by TCRdb under 2018. Instrument on record: Illumina HiSeq 2000. For repertoire sequencing, the TCR beta CDR3 regions were amplified from RNA transcripts. The first round was an RT-PCR using HTBI primers with the Qiagen OneStep RT-PCR kit, and this first round was followed by a second-round multiplex PCR, then size selection and purification. The raw public data were reprocessed by TCRdb itself: fastp quality trimming at Q25, MiXCR clonotype calling, in-frame beta chains only. Identical CDR3 proteins give one entry, which carries the most common genes and DNA. The sample records hundreds of thousands of distinct CDR3 sequences, 35% to 50% of which are singletons. 2.5% to 3.5% of the sample belongs to the ten largest clones. The sequenced sample was peripheral blood. These receptors originate from an adult man with Graves' ophthalmopathy.

This clonotype was picked up many times. This sequence joins TRBV6-2 or TRBV6-3 and TRBJ1-6, with D tentatively TRBD1 (6 bases). The CDR3 loop spans 13 amino acids. Trimming took off 6 bases at V and 10 bases at J, with 13 bases between the two ends. From germline, CDR1 is MNHEY and CDR2 SVGEGT. CDR3 sequence reads: CASRTTGVSPLHF. The CDR3 DNA reads TGTGCCAGCAGGACGACAGGTGTGTCACCCCTCCACTTT.

Remarks on this clonotype: At one end the junction does not follow the germline gene, possibly because of a read error. The chain couples TRBV7-2 to TRBJ1-2; D is unclear. Germline values: CDR1 SGHTA, CDR2 FQGNSA. CDR3 length: 15 residues. CDR3 nucleotides: TGCGCCAGCAGCATCGAAGGAGCGGCGGCCCGGGGCTACACCTTC. Its protein product is CASSIEGAAARGYTF.

Ten or more counts support this clonotype. The genes are TRBV7-9 and TRBJ2-5, with a weak D call TRBD1 (5 bases). Germline V gene lookup returns CDR1 SEHNR and CDR2 FQNEAQ (reference sequence). This CDR3 spans 14 amino acids. Trimming cost V 1 base and J 1 base, with 7 bases left between them. CDR3 nucleotides: TGTGCCAGCAGCTTAGGACAGATCCAAGAGACCCAGTACTTC. It is translated as CASSLGQIQETQYF.

With respect to this clonotype: One base away lies a much larger clone, so this may be a sequencing read error. The chain has TRBV2 and TRBJ2-2, with D unclear. The germline V gene has CDR1 SNHLY and CDR2 FYNNEI. The CDR3 runs to 15 residues. In DNA form, the CDR3 reads TGTACCAGCAGTGTGGAACAGTCCAACACCGGGGAGCTGTTTTTT. It translates to CTSSVEQSNTGELFF.

There are many counts of this clonotype. The chain joins TRBV19 to TRBJ1-1; TRBD1 matches at 8 bases. The CDR3 length is 16 residues. Germline CDR1 is LNHDA and CDR2 is SQIVND (reference sequence). J was trimmed by 0 bases and V by 4 bases; bases with no gene match: 7. The CDR3 DNA follows: TGTGCCAGTAGTACCGGACAGGGTGGCGTGAACACTGAAGCTTTCTTT. This gives the protein CASSTGQGGVNTEAFF.

There are many counts of this clonotype. CDR3 coding DNA: TGTGCCAGCAGCTTATCAGGGTATTTGAATCAGCCCCAGCATTTT. Translated: CASSLSGYLNQPQHF. The chain has TRBV7-8 and TRBJ1-5; weak D call: TRBD1 (5 bases). The germline V and J ends were trimmed by 2 bases and 4 bases, with 12 bases remaining between them. The CDR3 covers 15 residues. The germline V gene has CDR1 SGHVS and CDR2 FQNEAQ.

This chain links TRBV9 with TRBJ1-6, with no clear D. Germline-derived CDR1 and CDR2 are SGDLS and YYNGEE. The V end lost 0 bases, the J end lost 8 bases, and 3 bases lay between the germline ends. CDR3 length equals 12 residues. The CDR3 DNA sequence: TGTGCCAGCAGCGTAGTTCATTCACCCCTCCACTTT. It is translated as CASSVVHSPLHF. Full variable domain (rest looked up from reference TRBV9 and TRBJ1-6): DSGVTQTPKHLITATGQRVTLRCSPRSGDLSVYWYQQSLDQGLQFLIQYYNGEERAKGNILERFSAQQFPDLHSELNLSSLELGDSALYFCASSVVHSPLHFGNGTRLTVT.

In this sample, this clonotype turned up many times. The chain links TRBV6-1 to TRBJ1-2; D is perhaps TRBD1 (5 bases). The germline CDR1 and CDR2 sequences are MNHNS and SASEGT. The CDR3 covers 15 residues. The V gene lost 4 bases and the J gene lost 4 bases, with 16 bases spanning the gap. Here the CDR3 DNA reads TGTGCCAGCAGTGCGACTCGGACGCAGGGCTATGGCTACACCTTC. Encoded protein: CASSATRTQGYGYTF.

There are a few counts of this clonotype. The chain couples TRBV3-1 to TRBJ2-7; the D gene is possibly TRBD1 (6 bases). V dropped 4 bases and J dropped 2 bases, with 15 bases sitting between them. In germline, CDR1 is LGHDT, CDR2 YNNKEL (reference sequence). CDR3 length: 15 residues. The CDR3 sequence is CASSRRHTGTYEQYF. CDR3 nucleotides: TGTGCCAGCAGCCGCCGCCATACAGGGACCTACGAGCAGTACTTC.

This clonotype appeared many times. This rearrangement joins TRBV14 to TRBJ2-7, with 7 nucleotides matching TRBD2. This CDR3 has 14 residues. The germline V gene has CDR1 SGHDN and CDR2 FVKESK. V trimming: 4 bases; J trimming: 3 bases; junction bases outside the gene matches: 6. The CDR3, as DNA: TGTGCCAGCAGCCCCCACGGGGGGATCTACGAGCAGTACTTC. It translates to CASSPHGGIYEQYF.